This T cell receptor beta chain was obtained from a study of cytomegalovirus exposure and HLA in healthy donors. Broader study findings: Rare TCR sequences predominated, though certain public TCRs were found in many donors. A cluster of highly shared sequence variants was likely a sequencing artifact. Later analysis identified 16,951 TCR beta sequences associated with HLA alleles, using a false discovery rate threshold of 0.05. CMV serostatus was the sole immune exposure data available.

Vbeta (60) and Jbeta (13) primers were used in the PCR. Sequencing was performed with immunoSEQ multiplex PCR; in TCRdb, only in-frame clones are kept and a portion is missing. Of 150,000 to 250,000 clones in the sample, 65% to 80% were seen once. Of note for this clone: Antigen unknown.

Losses at the gene ends were 5 bases for V and 5 bases for J; bases not matched to a gene: 8. The CDR3 is made up of 14 amino acids. Per germline, CDR1 MNHEY and CDR2 SMNVEV (reference sequence). The clonotype originates from a young woman in good health and CMV-seropositive. The chain recombines TRBV27 with TRBJ2-7, with 8 bases identical to TRBD1. The sequencing input was PBMCs. In DNA form, the CDR3 reads TGTGCCAGCAGTCTCGACAGGGGATATAACGAGCAGTACTTC. Its protein product is CASSLDRGYNEQYF.